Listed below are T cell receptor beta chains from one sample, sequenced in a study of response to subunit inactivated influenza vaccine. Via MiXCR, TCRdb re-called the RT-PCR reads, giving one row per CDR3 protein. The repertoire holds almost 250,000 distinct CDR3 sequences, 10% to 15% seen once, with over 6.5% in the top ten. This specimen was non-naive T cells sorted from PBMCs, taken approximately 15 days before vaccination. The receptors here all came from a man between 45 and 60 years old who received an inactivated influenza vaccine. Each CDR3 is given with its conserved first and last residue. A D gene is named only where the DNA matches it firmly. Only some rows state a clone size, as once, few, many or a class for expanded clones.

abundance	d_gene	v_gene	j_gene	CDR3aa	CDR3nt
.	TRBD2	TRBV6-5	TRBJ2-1	CASSYSTGWGLAGDGEQFF	TGTGCCAGCAGTTACTCGACAGGCTGGGGACTAGCGGGAGACGGTGAGCAGTTCTTC
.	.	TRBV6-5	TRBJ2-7	CASSSPGGEQYF	TGTGCCAGCAGTTCCCCAGGAGGTGAGCAGTACTTC
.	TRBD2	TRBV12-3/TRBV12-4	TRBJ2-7	CASSSQRGDLYEQYF	TGTGCCAGCAGTTCCCAGCGGGGCGACCTCTACGAGCAGTACTTC
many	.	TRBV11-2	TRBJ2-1	CASSLAGHHNEQFF	TGTGCCAGCAGCTTAGCGGGACACCACAATGAGCAGTTCTTC
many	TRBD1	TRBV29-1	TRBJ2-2	CSVRTGQMNTGELFF	TGCAGCGTTCGAACGGGACAGATGAACACCGGGGAGCTGTTTTTT
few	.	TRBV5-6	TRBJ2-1	CASSGIPDGVRNEQFF	TGTGCCAGCAGCGGGATACCCGACGGGGTGAGGAATGAGCAGTTCTTC
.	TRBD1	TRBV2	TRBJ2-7	CASSGITGAYEQYF	TGTGCCAGCAGTGGTATAACAGGGGCCTACGAGCAGTACTTC
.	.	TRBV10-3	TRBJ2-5	CTISFGYGLTVAVETQYF	TGTACCATCAGTTTTGGATACGGGCTGACCGTGGCTGTGGAGACCCAGTACTTC
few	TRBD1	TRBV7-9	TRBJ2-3	CASSSRRDRPRYF	TGTGCCAGCAGCTCCCGGAGGGACAGGCCACGGTATTTT
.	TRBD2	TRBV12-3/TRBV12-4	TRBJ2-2	CASTPGGTTWNTGELFF	TGTGCCAGCACCCCAGGAGGGACTACCTGGAACACCGGGGAGCTGTTTTTT
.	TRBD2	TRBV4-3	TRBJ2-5	CASSQYSGPQETQYF	TGCGCCAGCAGCCAGTATAGCGGGCCGCAAGAGACCCAGTACTTC
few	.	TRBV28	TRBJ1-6	CASSFGSLIPLHF	TGTGCCAGCAGCTTTGGATCCCTTATTCCCCTCCACTTT
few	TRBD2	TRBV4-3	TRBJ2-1	CASSQELGGGNEQFF	TGCGCCAGCAGCCAAGAATTGGGGGGGGGCAATGAGCAGTTCTTC
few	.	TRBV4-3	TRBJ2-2	CASSQGSGINTGELFF	TGCGCCAGCAGCCAAGGGTCAGGGATCAACACCGGGGAGCTGTTTTTT
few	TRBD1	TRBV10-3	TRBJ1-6	CAIRPTGDDSPLHF	TGTGCCATCAGACCGACAGGGGACGACTCACCCCTCCACTTT
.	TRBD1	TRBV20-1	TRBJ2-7	CSAPDRGLYEQYF	TGCAGTGCCCCGGACAGGGGCCTCTACGAGCAGTACTTC
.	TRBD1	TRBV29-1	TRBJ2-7	CSAIRGQGEYEQYF	TGCAGCGCTATACGCGGGCAGGGGGAATACGAGCAGTACTTC
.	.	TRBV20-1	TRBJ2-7	CSAPGPSSYEQYF	TGCAGTGCTCCGGGCCCGAGCTCCTACGAGCAGTACTTC
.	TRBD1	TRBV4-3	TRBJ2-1	CASSPWTGSYNEQFF	TGCGCCAGCAGCCCGTGGACAGGGTCCTACAATGAGCAGTTCTTC
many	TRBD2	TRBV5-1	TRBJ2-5	CASSLRSGGGQTQYF	TGCGCCAGCAGCTTGAGATCGGGGGGAGGACAGACCCAGTACTTC
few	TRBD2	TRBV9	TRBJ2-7	CASSPPGGGTYEQYF	TGTGCCAGCAGCCCGCCGGGCGGGGGGACCTACGAGCAGTACTTC
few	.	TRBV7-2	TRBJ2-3	CASSMTGSSTDTQYF	TGTGCCAGCAGCATGACTGGCTCTAGCACAGATACGCAGTATTTT
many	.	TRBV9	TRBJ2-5	CASSGGGPGETQYF	TGTGCCAGCAGCGGGGGGGGGCCAGGGGAGACCCAGTACTTC
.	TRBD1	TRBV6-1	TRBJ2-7	CASRQTGTGGSYEQYF	TGTGCCAGCAGGCAAACAGGGACAGGGGGCTCCTACGAGCAGTACTTC
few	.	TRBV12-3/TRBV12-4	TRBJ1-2	CASSATGRANYGYTF	TGTGCCAGCAGTGCCACAGGGCGGGCTAACTATGGCTACACCTTC
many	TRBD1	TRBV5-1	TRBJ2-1	CASSSRDRGQNEQFF	TGCGCCAGCAGCTCTCGGGACAGGGGGCAGAATGAGCAGTTCTTC
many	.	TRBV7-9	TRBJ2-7	CASSLPAGFYYEQYF	TGTGCCAGCAGCTTACCCGCAGGGTTTTACTACGAGCAGTACTTC
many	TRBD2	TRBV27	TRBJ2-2	CASSPLAGASTGELFF	TGTGCCAGCAGCCCACTAGCGGGAGCAAGTACCGGGGAGCTGTTTTTT
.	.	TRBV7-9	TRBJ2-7	CASSGQYF	TGTGCCAGCAGCGGGCAGTACTTC
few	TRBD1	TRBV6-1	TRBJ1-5	CASRTAQGVSNQPQHF	TGTGCCAGCAGGACAGCCCAGGGGGTAAGCAATCAGCCCCAGCATTTT
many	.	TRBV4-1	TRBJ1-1	CASSQVGQRTEAFF	TGCGCCAGCAGCCAAGTGGGACAACGGACTGAAGCTTTCTTT
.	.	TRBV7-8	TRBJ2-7	CASSFLQDYEQYF	TGTGCCAGCAGCTTTTTACAGGACTACGAGCAGTACTTC
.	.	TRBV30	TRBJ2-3	CACLRLGGIRTDTQYF	TGTGCCTGCCTCCGATTGGGGGGCATTCGAACAGATACGCAGTATTTT
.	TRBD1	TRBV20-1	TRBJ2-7	CSAYGTGGSYEQYF	TGCAGTGCGTACGGGACAGGGGGCTCCTACGAGCAGTACTTC
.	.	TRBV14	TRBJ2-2	CASSPYSGELFF	TGTGCCAGCAGCCCTTACAGCGGGGAGCTGTTTTTT
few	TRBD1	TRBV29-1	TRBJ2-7	CSVADRGRSLNEQYF	TGCAGCGTTGCGGACAGGGGGCGTTCCTTGAACGAGCAGTACTTC
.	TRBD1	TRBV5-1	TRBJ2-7	CASSSLSGQGSYEQSF	TGCGCCAGCAGCTCGTTATCGGGACAGGGCTCCTACGAGCAGTCCTTC
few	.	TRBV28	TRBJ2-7	CASSLWLAGGNYEQYF	TGTGCCAGCAGTTTATGGTTGGCAGGGGGGAACTACGAGCAGTACTTC
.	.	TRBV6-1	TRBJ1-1	CASKGNQNTEAFF	TGTGCCAGCAAAGGAAACCAGAACACTGAAGCTTTCTTT
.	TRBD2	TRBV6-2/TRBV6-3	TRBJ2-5	CASRKQRGLQETQYF	TGTGCCAGCAGGAAGCAGCGGGGGTTACAAGAGACCCAGTACTTC
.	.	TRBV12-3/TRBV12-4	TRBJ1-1	CASTSGARNTEAFF	TGTGCCAGCACCTCGGGCGCGAGGAACACTGAAGCTTTCTTT
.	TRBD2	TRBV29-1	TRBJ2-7	CSVGAGRYEQYF	TGCAGCGTTGGAGCGGGACGCTACGAGCAGTACTTC
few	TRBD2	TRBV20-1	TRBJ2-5	CSAKQGGGARETQYF	TGCAGTGCCAAGCAGGGCGGGGGGGCCCGGGAGACCCAGTACTTC
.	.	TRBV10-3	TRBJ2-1	CAISEGKQGRYNEQFF	TGTGCCATCAGTGAGGGAAAACAGGGGAGGTACAATGAGCAGTTCTTC
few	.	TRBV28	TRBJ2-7	CASNSFYEQYF	TGTGCCAGCAACTCATTTTACGAGCAGTACTTC
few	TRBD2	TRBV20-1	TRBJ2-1	CSAEARTSGVGNNEQFF	TGCAGTGCCGAGGCGAGGACTAGCGGGGTAGGGAACAATGAGCAGTTCTTC
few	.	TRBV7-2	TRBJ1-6	CASSLGTARPLHF	TGTGCCAGCAGCCTGGGGACGGCTCGCCCCCTCCACTTT
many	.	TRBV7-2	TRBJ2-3	CASSIMTDTQYF	TGTGCCAGCAGCATCATGACAGATACGCAGTATTTT
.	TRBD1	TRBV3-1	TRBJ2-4	CASSQYKTGKFGIQYF	TGTGCCAGCAGCCAATACAAGACAGGGAAGTTCGGCATTCAGTACTTC
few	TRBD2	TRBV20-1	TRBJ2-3	CSATSPGLVYTDTQYF	TGCAGTGCTACCTCCCCGGGACTAGTCTACACAGATACGCAGTATTTT
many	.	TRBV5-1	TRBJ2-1	CASSLDTWVGNEQFF	TGCGCCAGCAGCTTGGATACCTGGGTGGGAAATGAGCAGTTCTTC
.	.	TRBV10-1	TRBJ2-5	CASSELGKETQYF	TGCGCCAGCAGTGAACTAGGAAAAGAGACCCAGTACTTC
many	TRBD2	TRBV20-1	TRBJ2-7	CSARAGLAASYEQYF	TGCAGTGCTAGGGCGGGACTAGCGGCCTCCTACGAGCAGTACTTC
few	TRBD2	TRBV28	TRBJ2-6	CASSSNQRGYSGANVLTF	TGTGCCAGCAGTTCGAACCAGCGGGGTTACTCTGGGGCCAACGTCCTGACTTTC
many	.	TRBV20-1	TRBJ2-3	CSARRPIGGPDTQYF	TGCAGTGCTAGACGACCCATTGGGGGCCCAGATACGCAGTATTTT
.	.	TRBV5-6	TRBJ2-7	CASSLRDFEQYF	TGTGCCAGCAGCTTGCGAGACTTCGAGCAGTACTTC
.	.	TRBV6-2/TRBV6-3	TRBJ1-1	CASTIRRYTEAFF	TGTGCCAGCACCATCCGTCGCTACACTGAAGCTTTCTTT
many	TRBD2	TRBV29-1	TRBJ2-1	CSVEPGLAETYNEQFF	TGCAGCGTTGAACCCGGACTAGCGGAAACCTACAATGAGCAGTTCTTC
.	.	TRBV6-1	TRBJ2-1	CASSEAAGDYNEQFF	TGTGCCAGCAGTGAGGCGGCTGGGGATTACAATGAGCAGTTCTTC